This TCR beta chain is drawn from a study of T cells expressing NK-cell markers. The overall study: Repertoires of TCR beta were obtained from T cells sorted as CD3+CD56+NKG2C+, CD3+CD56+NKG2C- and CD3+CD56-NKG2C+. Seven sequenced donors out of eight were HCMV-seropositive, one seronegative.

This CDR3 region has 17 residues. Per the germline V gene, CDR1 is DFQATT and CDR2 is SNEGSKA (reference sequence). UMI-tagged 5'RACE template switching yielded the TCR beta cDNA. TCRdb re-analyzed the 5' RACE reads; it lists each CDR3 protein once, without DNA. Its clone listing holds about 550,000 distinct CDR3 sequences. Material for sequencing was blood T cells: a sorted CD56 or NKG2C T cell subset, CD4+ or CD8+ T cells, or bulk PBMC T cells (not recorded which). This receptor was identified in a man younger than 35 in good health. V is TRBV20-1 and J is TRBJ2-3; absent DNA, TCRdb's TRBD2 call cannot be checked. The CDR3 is CSATAMMGLAGVDTQYF.